This T cell receptor beta chain was documented in a study of T-cell memory formation after mild COVID-19 (dated by TCRdb to the early 2020s). For the study in its entirety: Most TCR sequence clusters were specific to one of the two donors. In a couple of donors, T-cell clones that expanded and contracted after mild COVID-19 were tracked by sequencing TCRalpha and TCRbeta repertoires over time. Two young, previously healthy adult volunteers made up the cohort, one male and one female.

A remark on this clonotype: There is no known antigen for this receptor. No qualities accompany the bases; no much larger clone lies one base away.

From the germline V gene (reference sequence), CDR1 is PRHDT and CDR2 is FYEKMQ. Including cysteine and phenylalanine, the CDR3 has 16 amino acids. Solely the CDR3 DNA is kept, with 48 bases framed from the first base. V is reduced by 4 bases and J by 0 bases, leaving a spacing of 12 bases between them. TCRdb shows the sequencer as Illumina NovaSeq 6000. TCRalpha and TCRbeta cDNA libraries were constructed by 5'RACE with constant-segment primers, with sample barcodes and unique molecular identifiers being introduced. RNA was extracted from every sample with Trizol reagent. Amplification of the libraries took two PCR steps, and the second step added a second sample barcode plus Illumina TruSeq adapters. Sequencing of libraries was performed on an Illumina NovaSeq with 2 x 150 bp paired-end reads. In the paper's pipeline: With migec v1.2.7, reads were demultiplexed and then collapsed into UMI-guided consensus sequences. With mixcr v2.1.11, UMI consensuses were aligned to TRA and TRB V and J templates and assembled into clonotypes. Clonotypes were classified as expanded or contracted when called significant by both edgeR and NoisET, with noise models trained on biological replicates. edgeR calls used a false discovery rate-adjusted p below 0.01 and a log2 fold-change threshold of 1. As an exploratory analysis of dynamics, PCA with hierarchical clustering was applied to max-normalized trajectories of the 1000 most abundant clonotypes. Each responding clone was given a CD4 or CD8 phenotype based on the CD4+ and CD8+ repertoires, which had been sequenced separately. The public reads were reprocessed in TCRdb via fastp at Q25 and MiXCR, keeping in-frame beta chains. Identical CDR3 protein sequences are pooled into one entry, listed with their most common genes and DNA. The V and J calls and clone size come from TCRdb's table, not from the authors' own analysis. The sample table shows hundreds of thousands of distinct CDR3 sequences, and roughly 15% are seen once. Jointly, the top ten make up about 22% of the sample.

On the study overall, not on this receptor specifically: The detection of some responding clones in pre-infection memory suggests that pre-existing cross-reactive memory T cells joined the SARS-CoV-2 response. The second-wave clones that peaked on day 37 were not confirmed to be SARS-CoV-2 specific. The study covered only two mild cases, and larger cohorts including severe cases with pre-infection samples were considered necessary. Clones that contracted from day 15 to 85 showed balanced CD4/CD8 phenotypes, whereas a second wave of clones that expanded from day 15 to 37 leaned towards CD4+. Contracting CD4+ clones were located mainly in the CM and EM memory subsets, whereas CD8+ clones were found to be enriched in EMRA.

Ficoll-Paque density gradient centrifugation was the method used to isolate PBMCs. Here the chain combines TRBV13 and TRBJ1-4, with a tentative D gene TRBD1 over 6 matching bases. Sequenced input: PBMCs or a T cell subset sorted from them (not recorded which). This receptor was obtained from a man between 18 and 29 years old who had mild COVID-19 (a few samples of this study predate the infection). The sample titles of this study are shuffled in the database, so cell type and time point are left out; the donor was told from shared clones. The CDR3 is CASSSRGGSTNEKLFF. The DNA sequence is TGTGCCAGCAGCTCCCGAGGGGGGTCAACTAATGAAAAACTGTTTTTT.